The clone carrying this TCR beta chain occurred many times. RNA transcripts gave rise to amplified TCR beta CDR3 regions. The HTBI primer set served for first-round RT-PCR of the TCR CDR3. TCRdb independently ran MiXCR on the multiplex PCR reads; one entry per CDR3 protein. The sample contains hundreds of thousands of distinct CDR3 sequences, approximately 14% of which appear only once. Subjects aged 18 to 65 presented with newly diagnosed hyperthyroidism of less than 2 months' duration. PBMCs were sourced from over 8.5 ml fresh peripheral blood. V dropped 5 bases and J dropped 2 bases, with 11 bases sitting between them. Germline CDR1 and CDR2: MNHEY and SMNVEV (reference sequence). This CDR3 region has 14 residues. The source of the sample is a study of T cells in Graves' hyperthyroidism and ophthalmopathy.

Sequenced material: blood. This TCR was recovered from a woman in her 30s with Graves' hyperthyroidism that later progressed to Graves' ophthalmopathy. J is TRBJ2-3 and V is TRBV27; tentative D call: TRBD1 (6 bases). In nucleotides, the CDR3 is TGTGCCAGCAGTAGACAGGTCTACACAGATACGCAGTATTTT. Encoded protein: CASSRQVYTDTQYF.